One T cell receptor beta chain is described in this entry. Here immunoSEQ multiplex PCR was the method, and the copy in TCRdb shows in-frame clones only, minus some. The table has some 98,000 clones, 90% to 97% seen once. The record originates from a study of technical replicates of blood from a few donors. Trimming shortened V by 3 bases and J by 6 bases, and 10 bases separated the two germline ends. This CDR3 contains 13 residues. Germline CDR1 is SGHRS and CDR2 is YFSETQ. The sample taken for sequencing was T cells isolated from PBMCs. The sequence was obtained from a human donor in good health. This chain joins TRBV5-1 and TRBJ2-1; weak D call: TRBD1 (5 bases). In DNA form, the CDR3 reads TGCGCCAGCAGCTGGGGCCCGGGCAATGAGCAGTTCTTC. Its translation is CASSWGPGNEQFF.